This T cell receptor (beta chain) was recovered during a study of blood T cell repertoires in COVID-19. Study as a whole: The samples span acute and convalescent COVID-19 from the United States, Italy and Spain. PBMCs, B-cell-depleted T cells, or T cells provided the cDNA or gDNA that made up the material.

Trimming stripped 2 bases from V and 3 bases from J, with 9 bases between. The CDR3 totals 14 residues. Germline V gives CDR1 SGHRS, CDR2 YFSETQ. Data came from immunoSEQ multiplex PCR; TCRdb stores just in-frame clones and leaves some out. Of 150,000 to 200,000 clones in the sample, approximately 93% were seen once. Input material: peripheral blood. The J gene is TRBJ2-1, the V gene TRBV5-1, with D uncertain. The TCR was taken from a woman aged 60-70 years with COVID-19, enrolled during active disease. CDR3 sequence: CASSFSGNYNEQFF. The CDR3, as DNA: TGCGCCAGCAGCTTTTCGGGTAACTACAATGAGCAGTTCTTC.